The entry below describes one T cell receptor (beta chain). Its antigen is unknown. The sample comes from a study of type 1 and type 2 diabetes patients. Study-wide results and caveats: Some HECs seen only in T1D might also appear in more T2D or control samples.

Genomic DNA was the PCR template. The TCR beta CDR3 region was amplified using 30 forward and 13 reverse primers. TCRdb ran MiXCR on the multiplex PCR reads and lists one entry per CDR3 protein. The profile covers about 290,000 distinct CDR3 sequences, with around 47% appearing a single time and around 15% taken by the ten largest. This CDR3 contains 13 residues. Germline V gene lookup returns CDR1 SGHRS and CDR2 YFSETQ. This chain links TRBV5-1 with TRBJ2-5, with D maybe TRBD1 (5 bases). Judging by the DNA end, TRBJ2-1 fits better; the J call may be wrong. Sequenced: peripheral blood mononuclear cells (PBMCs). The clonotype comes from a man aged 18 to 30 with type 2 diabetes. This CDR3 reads CASTRGSGNEQFF. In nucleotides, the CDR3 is TGCGCCAGCACAAGGGGCTCTGGCAATGAGCAGTTCTTC.